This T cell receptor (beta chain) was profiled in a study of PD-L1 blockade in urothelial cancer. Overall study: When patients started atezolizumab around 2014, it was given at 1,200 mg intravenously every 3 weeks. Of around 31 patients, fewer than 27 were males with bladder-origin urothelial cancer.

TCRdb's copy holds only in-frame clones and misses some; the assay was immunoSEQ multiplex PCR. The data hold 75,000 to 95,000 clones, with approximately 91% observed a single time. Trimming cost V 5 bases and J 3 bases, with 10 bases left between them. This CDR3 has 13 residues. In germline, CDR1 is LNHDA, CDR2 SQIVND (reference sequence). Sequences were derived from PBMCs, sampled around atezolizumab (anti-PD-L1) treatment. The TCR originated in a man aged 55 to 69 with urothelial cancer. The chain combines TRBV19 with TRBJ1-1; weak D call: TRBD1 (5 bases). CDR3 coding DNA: TGTGCCAGTAGTTACAGGAGTCACACTGAAGCTTTCTTT. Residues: CASSYRSHTEAFF.